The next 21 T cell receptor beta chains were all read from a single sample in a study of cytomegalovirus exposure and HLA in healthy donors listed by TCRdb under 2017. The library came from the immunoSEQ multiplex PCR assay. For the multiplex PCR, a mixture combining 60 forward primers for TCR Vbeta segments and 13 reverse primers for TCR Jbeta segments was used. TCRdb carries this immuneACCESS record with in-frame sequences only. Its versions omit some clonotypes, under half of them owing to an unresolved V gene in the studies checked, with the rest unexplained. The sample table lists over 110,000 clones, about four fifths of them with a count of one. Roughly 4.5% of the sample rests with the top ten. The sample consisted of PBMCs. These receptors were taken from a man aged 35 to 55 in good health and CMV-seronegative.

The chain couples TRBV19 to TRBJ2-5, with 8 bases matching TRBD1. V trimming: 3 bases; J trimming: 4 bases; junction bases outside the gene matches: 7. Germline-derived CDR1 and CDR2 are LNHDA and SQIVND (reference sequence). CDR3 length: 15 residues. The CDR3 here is CASSIPGQGGETQYF. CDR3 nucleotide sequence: TGTGCCAGTAGTATCCCCGGACAGGGAGGAGAGACCCAGTACTTC.

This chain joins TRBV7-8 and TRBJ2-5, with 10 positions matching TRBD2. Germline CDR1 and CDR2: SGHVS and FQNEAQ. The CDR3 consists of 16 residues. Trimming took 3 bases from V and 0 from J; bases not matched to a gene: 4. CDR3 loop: CASSFKLAGNQETQYF. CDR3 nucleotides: TGTGCCAGCAGCTTCAAACTAGCGGGGAACCAAGAGACCCAGTACTTC.

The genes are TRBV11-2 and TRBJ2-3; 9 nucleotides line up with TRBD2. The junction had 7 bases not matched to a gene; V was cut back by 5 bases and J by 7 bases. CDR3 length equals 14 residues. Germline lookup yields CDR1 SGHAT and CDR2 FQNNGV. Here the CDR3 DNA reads TGTGCCAGCAGCCAGGGGCGGGGGGGGTATACGCAGTATTTT. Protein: CASSQGRGGYTQYF.

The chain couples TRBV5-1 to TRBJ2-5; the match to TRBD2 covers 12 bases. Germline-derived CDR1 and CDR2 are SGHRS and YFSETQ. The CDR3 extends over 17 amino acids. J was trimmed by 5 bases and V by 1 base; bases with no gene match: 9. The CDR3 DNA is TGCGCCAGCAGCTTGAGACCTAGCGGGGGGGCTGGTGAGACCCAGTACTTC. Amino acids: CASSLRPSGGAGETQYF.

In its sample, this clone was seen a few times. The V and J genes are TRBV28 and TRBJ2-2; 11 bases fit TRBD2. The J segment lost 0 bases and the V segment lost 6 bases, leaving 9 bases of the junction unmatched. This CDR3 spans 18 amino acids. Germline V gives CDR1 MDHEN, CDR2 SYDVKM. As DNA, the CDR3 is TGTGCCAGCAGGCCCATAGCGGGGGGGTTCGCGAACACCGGGGAGCTGTTTTTT. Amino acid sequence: CASRPIAGGFANTGELFF.

CDR3 sequence reads: CASSDRPLASGGYNEQFF. CDR3 sequence (DNA): TGTGCCAGCAGCGATCGCCCCCTGGCTAGCGGGGGTTACAATGAGCAGTTCTTC. The chain carries TRBV9 and TRBJ2-1, with 10 bases fitting TRBD2. Germline V gene lookup returns CDR1 SGDLS and CDR2 YYNGEE. The CDR3 is 18 amino acids. V gave up 3 bases and J gave up 4 bases; unmatched junction bases: 13.

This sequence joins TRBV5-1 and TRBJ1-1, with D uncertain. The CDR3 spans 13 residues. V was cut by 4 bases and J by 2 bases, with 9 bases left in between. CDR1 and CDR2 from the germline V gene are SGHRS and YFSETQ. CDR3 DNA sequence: TGCGCCAGCAGCCTCCGAGGTAACACTGAAGCTTTCTTT. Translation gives CASSLRGNTEAFF.

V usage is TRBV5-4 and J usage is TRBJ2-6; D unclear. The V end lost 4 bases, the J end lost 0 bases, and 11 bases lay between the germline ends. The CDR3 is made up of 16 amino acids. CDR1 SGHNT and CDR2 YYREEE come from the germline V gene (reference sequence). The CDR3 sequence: CASSAAVTSGANVLTF. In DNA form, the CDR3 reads TGTGCCAGCAGCGCGGCGGTCACCTCTGGGGCCAACGTCCTGACTTTC.

The CDR3 sequence is CASSPVTLNTEAFF. For the CDR3, the DNA is TGCGCCAGCAGCCCTGTGACACTGAACACTGAAGCTTTCTTT. The V call is TRBV5-1, the J call TRBJ1-1; no clear D gene. Germline assignment: CDR1 SGHRS and CDR2 YFSETQ. The CDR3 loop spans 14 amino acids. V gave up 4 bases and J gave up 0 bases, with 10 bases separating them.

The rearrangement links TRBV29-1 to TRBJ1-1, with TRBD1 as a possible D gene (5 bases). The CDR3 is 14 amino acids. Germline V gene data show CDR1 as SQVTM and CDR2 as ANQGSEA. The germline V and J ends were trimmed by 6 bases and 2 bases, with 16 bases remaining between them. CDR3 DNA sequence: TGCAGCGTCCATGGGGCAAAGATCAACACTGAAGCTTTCTTT. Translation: CSVHGAKINTEAFF.

The chain's CDR3 is CASSLMTGGGGGYTF. The CDR3 DNA reads TGTGCCAGCAGTTTAATGACAGGGGGCGGAGGCGGCTACACCTTC. The chain links TRBV28 to TRBJ1-2, with 10 bases lining up with TRBD1. Germline V gene lookup returns CDR1 MDHEN and CDR2 SYDVKM. V shed 2 bases, J shed 8 bases, and the junction held 8 bases outside the gene matches. The CDR3 is 15 residues long.

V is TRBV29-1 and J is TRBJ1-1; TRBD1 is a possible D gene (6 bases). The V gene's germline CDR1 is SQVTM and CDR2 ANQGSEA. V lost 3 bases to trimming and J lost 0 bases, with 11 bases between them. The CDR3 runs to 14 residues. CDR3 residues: CSVDVGAVNTEAFF. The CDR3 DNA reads TGCAGCGTTGATGTGGGGGCGGTGAACACTGAAGCTTTCTTT.

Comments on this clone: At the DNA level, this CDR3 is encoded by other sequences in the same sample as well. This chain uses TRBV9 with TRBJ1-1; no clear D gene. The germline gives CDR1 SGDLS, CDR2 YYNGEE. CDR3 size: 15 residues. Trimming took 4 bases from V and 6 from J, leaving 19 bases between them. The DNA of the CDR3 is TGTGCCAGCAGCCCCCTGCCGGGGAAGGTGTCTGAAGCTTTCTTT. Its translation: CASSPLPGKVSEAFF.

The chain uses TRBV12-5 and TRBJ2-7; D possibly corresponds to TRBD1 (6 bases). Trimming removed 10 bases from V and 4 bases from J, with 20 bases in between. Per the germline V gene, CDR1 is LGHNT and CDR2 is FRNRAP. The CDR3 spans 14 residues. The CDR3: CATQTPGGGYEQYF. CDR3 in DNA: TGTGCTACCCAAACCCCTGGGGGCGGTTACGAGCAGTACTTC.

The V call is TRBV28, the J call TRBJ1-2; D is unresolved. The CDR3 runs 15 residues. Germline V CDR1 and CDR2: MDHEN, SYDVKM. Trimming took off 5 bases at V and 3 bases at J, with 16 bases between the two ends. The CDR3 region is CASSIGSTSHYGYTF. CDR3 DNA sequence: TGTGCCAGCAGTATTGGTTCAACTTCTCACTATGGCTACACCTTC.

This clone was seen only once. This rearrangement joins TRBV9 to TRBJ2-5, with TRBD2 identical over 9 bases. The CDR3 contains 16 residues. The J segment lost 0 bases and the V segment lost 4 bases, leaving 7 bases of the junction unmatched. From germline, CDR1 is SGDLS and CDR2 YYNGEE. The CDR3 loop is CASSPVVAGDQETQYF. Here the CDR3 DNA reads TGTGCCAGCAGCCCAGTGGTAGCGGGGGACCAAGAGACCCAGTACTTC. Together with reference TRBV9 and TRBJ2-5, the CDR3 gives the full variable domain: DSGVTQTPKHLITATGQRVTLRCSPRSGDLSVYWYQQSLDQGLQFLIQYYNGEERAKGNILERFSAQQFPDLHSELNLSSLELGDSALYFCASSPVVAGDQETQYFGPGTRLLVL.

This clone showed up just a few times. The CDR3 DNA reads TGCGCCAGCAGTCAATTCCATAGGGGGAATACTAGCACAGATACGCAGTATTTT. It specifies CASSQFHRGNTSTDTQYF. The rearrangement links TRBV23-1 to TRBJ2-3, with a weak D call TRBD1 (6 bases). TRBV23-1 is sorted into the ORF group, with uncertain function. V lost 1 base and J lost 0, with 17 bases in between. The length of the CDR3 is 18 residues.

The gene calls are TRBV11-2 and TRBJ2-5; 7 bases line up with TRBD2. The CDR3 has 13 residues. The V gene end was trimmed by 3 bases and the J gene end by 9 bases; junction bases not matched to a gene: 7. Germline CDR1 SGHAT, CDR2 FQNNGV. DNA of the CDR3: TGTGCCAGCAGCTTTGGGGGTGGGAGGGCCCAGTACTTC. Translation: CASSFGGGRAQYF.

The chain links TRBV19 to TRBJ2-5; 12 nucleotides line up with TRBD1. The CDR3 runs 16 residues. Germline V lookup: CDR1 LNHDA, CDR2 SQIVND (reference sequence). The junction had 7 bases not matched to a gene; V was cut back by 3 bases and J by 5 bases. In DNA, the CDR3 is TGTGCCAGTAGTATTTCCGGGACAGGGGGCTGGGAGACCCAGTACTTC. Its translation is CASSISGTGGWETQYF.

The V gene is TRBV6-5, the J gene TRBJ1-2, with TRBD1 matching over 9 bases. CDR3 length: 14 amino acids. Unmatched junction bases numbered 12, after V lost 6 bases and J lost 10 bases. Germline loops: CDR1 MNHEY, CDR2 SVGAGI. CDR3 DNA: TGTGCCAGCAGCTCCGGGACAGGGTTAGGGTCCTACACCTTC. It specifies CASSSGTGLGSYTF.

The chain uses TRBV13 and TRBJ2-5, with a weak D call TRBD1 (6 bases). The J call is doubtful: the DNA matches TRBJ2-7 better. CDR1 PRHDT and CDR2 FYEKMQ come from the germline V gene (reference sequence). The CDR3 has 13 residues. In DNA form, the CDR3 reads TGTGCCAGCAGCTTAGTTGGGGGCCACGAGCAGTACTTC. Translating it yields CASSLVGGHEQYF.